This passage covers 8 T cell receptor beta chains from one sample sequenced in a study of regulatory T cells in long-lasting Graves disease. Sample time point: persistent/refractory GD, antithyroid drugs over 5 years with positive TRAb. From PBMCs, RNA was extracted and then used to make the TCR library. TCR beta libraries were built with iRepertoire HTBI primers and Arm-PCR of CDR3 regions. TCRdb re-analysed the multiplex PCR reads in MiXCR, keeping a single row per CDR3 protein. The sample lists 400,000 to 500,000 distinct CDR3 sequences, around a fifth occurring once. The sample in question was peripheral blood mononuclear cells (PBMCs), obtained when the disease was refractory, from a patient treated with antithyroid drugs. The receptors originated from a female donor with Graves disease.

V gene TRBV3-1 combines with J gene TRBJ2-7; 8 bases agree with TRBD2. This CDR3 contains 14 residues. Germline V gene lookup returns CDR1 LGHDT and CDR2 YNNKEL (reference sequence). Trimming cost V 4 bases and J 5 bases; bases outside gene matches: 7. In nucleotides, the CDR3 is TGTGCCAGCAGCCCGAGGACTAGCTCGGACGAGCAGTACTTC. As protein: CASSPRTSSDEQYF.

The chain links TRBV24-1 to TRBJ2-2, with 8 bases fitting TRBD1. V lost 10 bases and J lost 7; bases outside the gene matches: 13. The CDR3 length is 15 residues. Germline loops: CDR1 KGHDR, CDR2 SFDVKD. DNA for the CDR3: TGTGCCACTCAATCGGACAGGGAATTAGGCGGGGAGCTGTTTTTT. Its translation is CATQSDRELGGELFF.

The V call is TRBV7-2, the J call TRBJ1-1, with unresolved D. The CDR3 spans 14 residues. The germline gives CDR1 SGHTA, CDR2 FQGNSA. V shed 1 base and J shed 1 base, with 7 bases lying between them. The CDR3 DNA reads TGTGCCAGCAGCTTAGAAGGGCCGAACACTGAAGCTTTCTTT. Residues: CASSLEGPNTEAFF.

This clonotype was observed a single time. This may be a read error, as it is one base from a much larger clone. J is TRBJ2-6 and V is TRBV12-3 or TRBV12-4; TRBD1 agrees at 9 bases. The CDR3 is 16 residues long. The CDR3 nucleotides read TGTACCAGCAGGGGAACAGGGGGCGCTGGGGCCAACGTCCTGACTTTC. This gives the protein CTSRGTGGAGANVLTF.

The chain employs TRBV4-1 and TRBJ2-7, with 11 nucleotides matching TRBD2. Germline loops: CDR1 MGHRA, CDR2 YSYEKL. Trimming at V came to 2 bases and at J to 4 bases, leaving 4 bases not matched to a gene. The CDR3 extends over 15 amino acids. The CDR3 here is CASSQRTSGGYEQYF. The CDR3 DNA is TGCGCCAGCAGCCAACGCACTAGCGGGGGTTACGAGCAGTACTTC.

J is TRBJ2-5 and V is TRBV5-1; D may match TRBD1 or TRBD2 (5 bases each). The CDR3 totals 14 residues. CDR1 and CDR2 (germline): SGHRS, YFSETQ. V dropped 2 bases and J dropped 5 bases, with 13 bases sitting between them. DNA of the CDR3: TGCGCCAGCAGCTTTCGGGGCGGTAGGGAGACCCAGTACTTC. Translated: CASSFRGGRETQYF.

A single count supports this clonotype. The V call is TRBV7-9, the J call TRBJ1-1; D is uncertain. V lost 3 bases and J 6 bases, leaving 14 bases between the germline ends. The CDR3 totals 14 residues. Germline V gene lookup returns CDR1 SEHNR and CDR2 FQNEAQ (reference sequence). CDR3 region: CASSFGSPVPEAFF. CDR3 DNA: TGTGCCAGCAGCTTCGGCAGTCCGGTCCCTGAAGCTTTCTTT.

In this sample, this clonotype turned up many times. This chain uses TRBV28 with TRBJ1-6, with TRBD1 as a possible D gene (5 bases). Germline CDR1 and CDR2: MDHEN and SYDVKM. V gave up 5 bases and J gave up 8 bases, with 16 bases separating them. The CDR3 has 15 amino acids. The CDR3: CASSRAGSGHSPLHF. The CDR3 nucleotides read TGTGCCAGCAGTCGAGCTGGCTCGGGGCATTCACCCCTCCACTTT.